These 26 T cell receptor beta chains originate from one sample sequenced in a study of PD-L1 blockade in urothelial cancer. Measured with immunoSEQ multiplex PCR; TCRdb has only the in-frame clones, and not every one. Of 130,000 or so clones listed, roughly 80% are singletons. Noted time point: pretreatment peripheral blood. Here the sequenced sample was PBMCs, taken around atezolizumab (anti-PD-L1) treatment. These receptor sequences come from a man aged 45-65 years with urothelial cancer.

This clone was detected many times. This specimen includes other DNA sequences encoding the same CDR3. The genes are TRBV2 and TRBJ1-2; D not resolved. CDR1 and CDR2 (germline): SNHLY, FYNNEI. This CDR3 comprises 12 residues. V lost 3 bases to trimming and J lost 2 bases, with 4 bases between them. The CDR3 loop reads CASSDKNYGYTF. In DNA, the CDR3 is TGTGCCAGCAGTGACAAAAACTATGGCTACACCTTC.

J is TRBJ1-6 and V is TRBV6-6; 8 positions agree with TRBD1. J lost 10 bases, V lost 7 bases, and 9 bases had no gene match. This CDR3 has 14 amino acids. The germline V gene has CDR1 MNHNY and CDR2 SVGAGI (reference sequence). The CDR3 sequence is CASTPRTGLSPLHF. CDR3 in DNA: TGTGCCAGCACCCCGCGGACAGGGCTCTCACCCCTCCACTTT.

This clone was found a few times. Here the CDR3 DNA reads TGTGCCAGTAGTATATCTGGACTAGCGCCCTTTTATGAGCAGTTCTTC. It translates to CASSISGLAPFYEQFF. The chain carries TRBV19 and TRBJ2-1; 9 bases are shared with TRBD2. The J segment lost 8 bases and the V segment lost 2 bases, leaving 10 bases of the junction unmatched. Germline values: CDR1 LNHDA, CDR2 SQIVND (reference sequence). The CDR3 is 16 residues long. The full variable domain, rest sourced from reference TRBV19 and TRBJ2-1, is DGGITQSPKYLFRKEGQNVTLSCEQNLNHDAMYWYRQDPGQGLRLIYYSQIVNDFQKGDIAEGYSVSREKKESFPLTVTSAQKNPTAFYLCASSISGLAPFYEQFFGPGTRLTVL.

In regard to this clone: Additional DNA sequences in this sample encode the identical CDR3. The rearrangement joins TRBV4-2 to TRBJ2-1, with 7 bases lining up with TRBD2. The J segment lost 0 bases and the V segment lost 1 base, leaving 0 bases of the junction unmatched. The germline CDR1 and CDR2 sequences are LGHNA and YNFKEQ. The CDR3 is made up of 15 amino acids. CDR3 DNA: TGTGCCAGCAGCCAAGGGACTAGCTCCTACAATGAGCAGTTCTTC. This sequence encodes CASSQGTSSYNEQFF.

This chain joins TRBV28 and TRBJ2-5; D gene unclear. Per germline, CDR1 MDHEN and CDR2 SYDVKM. The CDR3 runs 13 residues. V lost 1 base to trimming and J lost 7 bases, with 10 bases between them. Here the CDR3 DNA reads TGTGCCAGCAGTTTATCGCTGGAGCGGACCCAGTACTTC. It yields the protein CASSLSLERTQYF.

The chain couples TRBV30 to TRBJ1-2; TRBD1 might be the D (5 bases). Trimming left V 5 bases short and J 2 bases short, with 9 bases between. Germline V gene lookup returns CDR1 GTSNPN and CDR2 SVGIG (reference sequence). This CDR3 region has 12 residues. CDR3 amino acids: CAWGAGNYGYTF. CDR3 in DNA: TGTGCCTGGGGGGCAGGGAACTATGGCTACACCTTC. Variable domain in full (rest from reference TRBV30 and TRBJ1-2): SQTIHQWPATLVQPVGSPLSLECTVEGTSNPNLYWYRQAAGRGLQLLFYSVGIGQISSEVPQNLSASRPQDRQFILSSKKLLLSDSGFYLCAWGAGNYGYTFGSGTRLTVV.

The rearrangement uses TRBV5-1 and TRBJ2-7; D ambiguous. The CDR3 runs to 12 residues. In germline, CDR1 is SGHRS, CDR2 YFSETQ. V lost 0 bases, J lost 5 bases, and 6 bases lay in between. CDR3 amino acids: CASSLAGDEQYF. The CDR3 DNA follows: TGCGCCAGCAGCTTGGCAGGCGACGAGCAGTACTTC.

The rearrangement links TRBV13 to TRBJ2-4; a possible D gene is TRBD2 (5 bases). Germline V gene data show CDR1 as PRHDT and CDR2 as FYEKMQ (reference sequence). CDR3 length equals 15 residues. The germline V and J ends were trimmed by 5 bases and 3 bases, with 14 bases remaining between them. The CDR3 loop reads CASSRGLLDKNIQYF. In DNA, the CDR3 is TGTGCCAGCAGCCGCGGGCTTTTGGACAAAAACATTCAGTACTTC. The full variable domain, its missing parts supplied by reference TRBV13 and TRBJ2-4, is AAGVIQSPRHLIKEKRETATLKCYPIPRHDTVYWYQQGPGQDPQFLISFYEKMQSDKGSIPDRFSAQQFSDYHSELNMSSLELGDSALYFCASSRGLLDKNIQYFGAGTRLSVL.

This clone was seen only a few times. The chain employs TRBV5-4 and TRBJ2-2; weak D call: TRBD2 (5 bases). V was clipped by 4 bases and J by 2 bases, with 15 bases between them. The CDR3 sequence is 16 residues long. Germline V gene sequence: CDR1 SGHNT, CDR2 YYREEE (reference sequence). CDR3 residues: CASSHGLPQNTGELFF. Written as DNA, the CDR3 is TGTGCCAGCAGCCATGGACTCCCACAAAACACCGGGGAGCTGTTTTTT. Complete variable domain (other parts from reference TRBV5-4 and TRBJ2-2): ETGVTQSPTHLIKTRGQQVTLRCSSQSGHNTVSWYQQALGQGPQFIFQYYREEENGRGNFPPRFSGLQFPNYSSELNVNALELDDSALYLCASSHGLPQNTGELFFGEGSRLTVL.

The chain joins TRBV2 to TRBJ2-7; the D is unclear. Germline loops: CDR1 SNHLY, CDR2 FYNNEI. With 6 bases removed from V and 3 bases from J, the gap between germline ends came to 6 bases. This CDR3 region has 11 residues. CDR3 amino acids: CASSPYYEQYF. CDR3 bases: TGTGCCAGCAGCCCCTACTACGAGCAGTACTTC.

The CDR3 spells CASRPRGSSWEQYF. Here the CDR3 DNA reads TGTGCCAGTAGGCCCCGCGGGAGTAGTTGGGAGCAGTACTTC. J is TRBJ2-7 and V is TRBV28; 7 nucleotides align to TRBD2. The CDR3 has 14 amino acids. Germline loops: CDR1 MDHEN, CDR2 SYDVKM. The junction had 15 bases not matched to a gene; V was cut back by 9 bases and J by 7 bases. The full variable domain, rest sourced from reference TRBV28 and TRBJ2-7, is DVKVTQSSRYLVKRTGEKVFLECVQDMDHENMFWYRQDPGLGLRLIYFSYDVKMKEKGDIPEGYSVSREKKERFSLILESASTNQTSMYLCASRPRGSSWEQYFGPGTRLTVT.

V gene TRBV28 combines with J gene TRBJ2-4; 10 positions match TRBD1. Trimming removed 8 bases from V and 0 bases from J; junction bases left unmatched: 13. Germline-derived CDR1 and CDR2 are MDHEN and SYDVKM. This CDR3 is 18 amino acids long. This CDR3 is CASARWGTGVLAKNIQYF. CDR3 in DNA: TGTGCCAGCGCCCGCTGGGGGACAGGGGTTCTAGCCAAAAACATTCAGTACTTC. Full variable domain (rest looked up from reference TRBV28 and TRBJ2-4): DVKVTQSSRYLVKRTGEKVFLECVQDMDHENMFWYRQDPGLGLRLIYFSYDVKMKEKGDIPEGYSVSREKKERFSLILESASTNQTSMYLCASARWGTGVLAKNIQYFGAGTRLSVL.

This clone was seen only a few times. The chain joins TRBV7-3 to TRBJ2-1; the match to TRBD1 covers 9 bases. The CDR3 consists of 16 residues. V shed 5 bases and J 5 bases; nucleotides not matched to a gene: 10. Germline lookup yields CDR1 SGHTA and CDR2 FQGTGA. The CDR3 reads CASSETGTGFNNEQFF. The DNA for the CDR3 is TGTGCCAGCAGCGAGACCGGGACAGGGTTTAACAATGAGCAGTTCTTC.

CDR3 protein: CASSSQTGNTGELFF. CDR3 DNA sequence: TGCGCCAGCAGCTCCCAGACGGGGAACACCGGGGAGCTGTTTTTT. The V call is TRBV5-1, the J call TRBJ2-2; D is unresolved. CDR1 and CDR2 (germline): SGHRS, YFSETQ. The CDR3 spans 15 residues. Trimming took 3 bases from V and 1 from J, leaving 10 bases between them.

This clone has a count of ten or more. The chain couples TRBV28 to TRBJ2-7, with 7 nucleotides matching TRBD1. Trimming took 5 bases from V and 3 from J; bases not matched to a gene: 10. The germline gives CDR1 MDHEN, CDR2 SYDVKM. CDR3 length: 15 residues. The CDR3 region is CASSHPRQGIYEQYF. In nucleotides, the CDR3 is TGTGCCAGCAGTCATCCCCGACAGGGTATCTACGAGCAGTACTTC.

This chain uses TRBV7-3 with TRBJ2-3; 10 nucleotides match TRBD1. Germline CDR1 is SGHTA and CDR2 is FQGTGA. The CDR3 has 16 amino acids. Germline trimming cut 4 bases from V and 0 bases from J; bases unmatched to any gene: 4. This CDR3 reads CASSYRTGGSTDTQYF. The CDR3 region has the DNA TGTGCCAGCAGCTACCGGACAGGGGGAAGCACAGATACGCAGTATTTT. The full variable domain, in which reference TRBV7-3 and TRBJ2-3 provide the parts outside the CDR3, is GAGVSQTPSNKVTEKGKYVELRCDPISGHTALYWYRQSLGQGPEFLIYFQGTGAADDSGLPNDRFFAVRPEGSVSTLKIQRTERGDSAVYLCASSYRTGGSTDTQYFGPGTRLTVL.

Written as DNA, the CDR3 is TGTGCCAGCAGTTATAGGGGGCCAAGCTCCTACGAGCAGTACTTC. It specifies CASSYRGPSSYEQYF. The chain links TRBV6-5 to TRBJ2-7; 7 nucleotides match TRBD1. Germline CDR1 and CDR2: MNHEY and SVGAGI. CDR3 length: 15 residues. V was clipped by 3 bases and J by 0 bases; unmatched bases: 5.

This clone turned up a few times. The V call is TRBV5-5, the J call TRBJ2-2; 7 nucleotides agree with TRBD2. Germline V gene sequence: CDR1 SGHKS, CDR2 YYEKEE (reference sequence). V lost 6 bases and J lost 6; bases outside the gene matches: 11. The CDR3 loop spans 15 amino acids. The CDR3, as DNA: TGTGCCAGCACCAAAAATTTTCGGGGGGCCGGGGAGCTGTTTTTT. Translating it yields CASTKNFRGAGELFF.

The chain carries TRBV7-2 and TRBJ1-5; weak D call: TRBD1 (6 bases). Germline V gives CDR1 SGHTA, CDR2 FQGNSA. There are 15 residues in the CDR3. Between the trimmed V and J ends, which lost 4 bases and 7 bases, there was a span of 17 bases. Written as DNA, the CDR3 is TGTGCCAGCAGCTCAGGGGCGGTTTCGGGACAGCCCCAGCATTTT. Protein: CASSSGAVSGQPQHF.

The chain has TRBV19 and TRBJ2-3, with 9 bases lining up with TRBD2. CDR3 length equals 14 residues. The V and J ends lost 9 bases and 2 bases, in that order; junction bases with no gene match: 6. Per germline, CDR1 LNHDA and CDR2 SQIVND (reference sequence). The CDR3 bases are TGTGCCAGCATGACTAGCGGACTCACAGATACGCAGTATTTT. Translation gives CASMTSGLTDTQYF.

The chain couples TRBV6-5 to TRBJ2-7; maybe TRBD1 (5 bases). This CDR3 is built from 13 residues. Germline V lookup: CDR1 MNHEY, CDR2 SVGAGI. The V end was cut by 7 bases, the J end by 0 bases, with 10 bases between. The CDR3 DNA reads as TGTGCCAGCACTGACAGTACCTCCTACGAGCAGTACTTC. Residues: CASTDSTSYEQYF.

The chain joins TRBV5-6 to TRBJ2-6; D not resolved. There are 15 residues in the CDR3. V gave up 3 bases and J gave up 4 bases, with 11 bases separating them. CDR1 SGHDT and CDR2 YYEEEE come from the germline V gene. This CDR3 reads CASSYPRSGANVLTF. The CDR3 bases are TGTGCCAGCAGCTATCCGCGCTCCGGGGCCAACGTCCTGACTTTC.

The chain couples TRBV28 to TRBJ1-2, with 7 positions matching TRBD1. The V segment lost 9 bases and the J segment 5 bases; nucleotides outside the gene matches: 15. The CDR3 contains 15 residues. CDR1 is MDHEN, CDR2 SYDVKM, per germline. The CDR3 region has the DNA TGTGCCAGTCTAGTAGGGAATCCAGGGGGTTATGGCTACACCTTC. Translating gives CASLVGNPGGYGYTF.

The chain combines TRBV28 with TRBJ1-2; 7 bases agree with TRBD1. This CDR3 has 14 amino acids. V lost 3 bases to trimming and J lost 8 bases; unmatched junction nucleotides: 9. The germline gives CDR1 MDHEN, CDR2 SYDVKM. CDR3 in amino acids: CASSFPGTVVGYTF. As DNA, the CDR3 is TGTGCCAGCAGTTTCCCCGGGACAGTCGTCGGCTACACCTTC.

In DNA form, the CDR3 reads TGTGCCAGCAGCGTAGCTTCAGGGAGGGTTAACTACAATGAGCAGTTCTTC. Translating gives CASSVASGRVNYNEQFF. The gene calls are TRBV9 and TRBJ2-1, with 7 bases identical to TRBD2. The CDR3 runs to 17 residues. After removal of 0 bases from V and 3 bases from J, the junction contained 9 bases not matched to a gene. CDR1 is SGDLS and CDR2 is YYNGEE in the germline V gene.

V is TRBV6-5 and J is TRBJ1-2; 9 bases match TRBD1. V shed 5 bases and J 7 bases; nucleotides not matched to a gene: 8. Germline CDR1 and CDR2: MNHEY and SVGAGI. CDR3 length: 14 amino acids. The CDR3 protein is CASSPGTGLGGYTF. Written as DNA, the CDR3 is TGTGCCAGCAGTCCTGGGACAGGGCTTGGTGGCTACACCTTC.